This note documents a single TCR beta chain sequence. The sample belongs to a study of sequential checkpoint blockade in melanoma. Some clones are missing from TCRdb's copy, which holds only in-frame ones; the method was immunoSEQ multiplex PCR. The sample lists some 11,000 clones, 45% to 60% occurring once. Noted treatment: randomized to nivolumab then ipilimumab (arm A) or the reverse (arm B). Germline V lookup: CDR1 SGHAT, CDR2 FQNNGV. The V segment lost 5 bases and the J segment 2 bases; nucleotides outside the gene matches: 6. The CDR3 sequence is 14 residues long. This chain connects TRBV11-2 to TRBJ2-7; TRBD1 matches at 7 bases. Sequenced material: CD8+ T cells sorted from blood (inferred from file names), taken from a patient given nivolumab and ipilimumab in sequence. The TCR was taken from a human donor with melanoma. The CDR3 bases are TGTGCCAGCAGCCCACCGGGACAGACCTACGAGCAGTACTTC. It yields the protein CASSPPGQTYEQYF.